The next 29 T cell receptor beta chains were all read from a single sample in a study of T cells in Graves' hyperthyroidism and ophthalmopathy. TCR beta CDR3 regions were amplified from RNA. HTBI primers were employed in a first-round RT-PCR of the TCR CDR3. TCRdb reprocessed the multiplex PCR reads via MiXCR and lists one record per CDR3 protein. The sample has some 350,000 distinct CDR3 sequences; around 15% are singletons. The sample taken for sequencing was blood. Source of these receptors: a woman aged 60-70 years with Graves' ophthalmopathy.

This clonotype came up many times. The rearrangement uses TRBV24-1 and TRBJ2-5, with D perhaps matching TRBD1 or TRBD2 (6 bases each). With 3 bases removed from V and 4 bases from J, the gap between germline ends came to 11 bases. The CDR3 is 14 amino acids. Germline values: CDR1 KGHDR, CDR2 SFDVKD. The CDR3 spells CATSDPQGGETQYF. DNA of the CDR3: TGTGCCACCAGTGATCCACAGGGAGGAGAGACCCAGTACTTC.

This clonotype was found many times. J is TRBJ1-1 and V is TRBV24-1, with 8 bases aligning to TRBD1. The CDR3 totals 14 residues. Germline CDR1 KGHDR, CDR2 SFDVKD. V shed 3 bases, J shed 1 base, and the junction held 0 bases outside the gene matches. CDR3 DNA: TGTGCCACCAGTGATGGGACAGGGAACACTGAAGCTTTCTTT. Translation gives CATSDGTGNTEAFF.

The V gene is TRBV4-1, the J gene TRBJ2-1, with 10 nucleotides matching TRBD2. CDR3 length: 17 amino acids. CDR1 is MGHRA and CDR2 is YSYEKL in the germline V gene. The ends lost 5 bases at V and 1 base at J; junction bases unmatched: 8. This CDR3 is CASSSHSGRFSYNEQFF. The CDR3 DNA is TGCGCCAGCAGCTCGCATAGCGGGAGGTTTTCCTACAATGAGCAGTTCTTC.

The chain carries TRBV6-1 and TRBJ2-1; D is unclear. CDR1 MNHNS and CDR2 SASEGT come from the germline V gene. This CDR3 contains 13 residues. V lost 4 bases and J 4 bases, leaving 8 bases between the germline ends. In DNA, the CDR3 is TGTGCCAGCAGTGTAGACAATTACAATGAGCAGTTCTTC. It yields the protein CASSVDNYNEQFF.

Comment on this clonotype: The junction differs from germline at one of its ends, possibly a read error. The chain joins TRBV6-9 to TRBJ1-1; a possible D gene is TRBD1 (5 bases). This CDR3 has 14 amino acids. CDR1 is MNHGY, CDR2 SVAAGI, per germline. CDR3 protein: CAGSYRKMNTEAFF. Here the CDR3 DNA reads TGTGCCGGCAGTTACAGGAAAATGAACACTGAAGCTTTCTTT.

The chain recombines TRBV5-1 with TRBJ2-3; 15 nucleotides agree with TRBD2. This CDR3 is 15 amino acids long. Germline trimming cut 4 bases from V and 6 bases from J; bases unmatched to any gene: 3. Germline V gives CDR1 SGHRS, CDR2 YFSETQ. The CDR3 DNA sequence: TGCGCCAGCAGCCAGGGACTAGCGGGAGGCGATACGCAGTATTTT. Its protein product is CASSQGLAGGDTQYF.

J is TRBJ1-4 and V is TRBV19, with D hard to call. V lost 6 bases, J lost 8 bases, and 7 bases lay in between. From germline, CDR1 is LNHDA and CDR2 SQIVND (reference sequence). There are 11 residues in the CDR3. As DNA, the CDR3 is TGTGCCAGTAGGAACTCGGAAAAACTGTTTTTT. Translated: CASRNSEKLFF.

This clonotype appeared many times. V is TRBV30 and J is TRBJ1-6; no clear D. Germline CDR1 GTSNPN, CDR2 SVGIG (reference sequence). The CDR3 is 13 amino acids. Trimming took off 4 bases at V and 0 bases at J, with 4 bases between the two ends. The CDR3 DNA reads TGTGCCTGGACAGGCTCCTATAATTCACCCCTCCACTTT. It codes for CAWTGSYNSPLHF.

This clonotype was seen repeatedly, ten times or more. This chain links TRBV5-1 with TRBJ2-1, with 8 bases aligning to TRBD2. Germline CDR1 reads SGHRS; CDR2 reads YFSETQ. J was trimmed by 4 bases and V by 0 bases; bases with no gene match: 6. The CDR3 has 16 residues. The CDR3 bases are TGCGCCAGCAGCTTGGCCTCGGGAGGGCCATACAATGAGCAGTTCTTC. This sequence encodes CASSLASGGPYNEQFF.

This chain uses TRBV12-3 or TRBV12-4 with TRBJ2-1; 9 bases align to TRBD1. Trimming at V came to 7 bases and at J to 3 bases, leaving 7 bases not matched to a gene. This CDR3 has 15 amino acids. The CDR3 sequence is CASTRGQGGYNEQFF. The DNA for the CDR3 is TGTGCCAGCACCCGGGGACAGGGCGGCTACAATGAGCAGTTCTTC.

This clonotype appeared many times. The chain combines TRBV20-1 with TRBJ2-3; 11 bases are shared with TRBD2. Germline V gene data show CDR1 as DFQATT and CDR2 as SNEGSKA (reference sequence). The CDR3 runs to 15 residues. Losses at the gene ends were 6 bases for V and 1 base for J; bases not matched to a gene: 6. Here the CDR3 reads CSAMGLAARTDTQYF. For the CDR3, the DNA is TGCAGTGCCATGGGACTAGCGGCCCGCACAGATACGCAGTATTTT.

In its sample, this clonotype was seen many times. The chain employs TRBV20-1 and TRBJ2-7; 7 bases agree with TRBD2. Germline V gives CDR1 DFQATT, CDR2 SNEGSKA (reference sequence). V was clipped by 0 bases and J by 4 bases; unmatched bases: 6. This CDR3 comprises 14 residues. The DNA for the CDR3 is TGCAGTGCTAGAGATTATGGGGGGGAATACGAGCAGTACTTC. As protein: CSARDYGGEYEQYF.

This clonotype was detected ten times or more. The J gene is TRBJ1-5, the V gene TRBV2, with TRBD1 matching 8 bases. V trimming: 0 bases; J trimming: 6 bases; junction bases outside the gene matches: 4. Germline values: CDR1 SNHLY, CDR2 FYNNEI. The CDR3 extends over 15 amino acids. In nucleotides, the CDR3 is TGTGCCAGCAGTGAAGCATGGACAGGGATTCAGCCCCAGCATTTT. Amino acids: CASSEAWTGIQPQHF.

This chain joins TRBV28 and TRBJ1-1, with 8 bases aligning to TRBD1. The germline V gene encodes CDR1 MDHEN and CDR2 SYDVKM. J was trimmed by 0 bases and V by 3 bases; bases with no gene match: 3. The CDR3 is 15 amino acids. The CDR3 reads CASSFPQGVNTEAFF. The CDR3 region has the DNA TGTGCCAGCAGTTTTCCACAGGGGGTGAACACTGAAGCTTTCTTT.

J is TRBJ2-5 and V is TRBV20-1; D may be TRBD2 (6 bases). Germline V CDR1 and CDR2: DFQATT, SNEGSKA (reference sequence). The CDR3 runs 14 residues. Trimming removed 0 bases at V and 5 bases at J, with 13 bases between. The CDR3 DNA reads TGCAGTGCTAGAGATCAGGAGGGGAGGGAGACCCAGTACTTC. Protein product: CSARDQEGRETQYF.

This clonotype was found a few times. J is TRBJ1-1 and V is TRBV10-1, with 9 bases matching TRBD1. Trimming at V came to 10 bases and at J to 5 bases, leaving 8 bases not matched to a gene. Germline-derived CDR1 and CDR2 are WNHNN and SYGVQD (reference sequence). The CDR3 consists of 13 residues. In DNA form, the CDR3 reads TGCGCCACCCGGGACAGGGAATATACTGAAGCTTTCTTT. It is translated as CATRDREYTEAFF.

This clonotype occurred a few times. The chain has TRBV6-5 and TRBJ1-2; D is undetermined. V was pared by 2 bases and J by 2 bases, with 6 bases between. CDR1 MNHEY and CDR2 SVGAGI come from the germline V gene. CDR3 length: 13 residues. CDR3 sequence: CASSYAQNYGYTF. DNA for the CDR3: TGTGCCAGCAGTTACGCACAGAACTATGGCTACACCTTC.

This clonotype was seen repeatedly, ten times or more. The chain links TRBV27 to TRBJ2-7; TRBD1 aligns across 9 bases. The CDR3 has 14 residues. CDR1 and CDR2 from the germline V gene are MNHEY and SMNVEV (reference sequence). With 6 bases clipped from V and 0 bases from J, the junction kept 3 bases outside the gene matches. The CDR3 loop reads CASRGDRASYEQYF. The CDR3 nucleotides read TGTGCCAGCAGGGGGGACAGGGCCTCCTACGAGCAGTACTTC.

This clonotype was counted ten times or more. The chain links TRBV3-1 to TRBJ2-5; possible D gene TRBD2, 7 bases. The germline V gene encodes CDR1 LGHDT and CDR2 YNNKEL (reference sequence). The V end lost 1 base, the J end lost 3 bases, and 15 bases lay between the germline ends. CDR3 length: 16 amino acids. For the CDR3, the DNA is TGTGCCAGCAGCCAAGGGTTAGGGGGAGGGAAAGAGACCCAGTACTTC. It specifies CASSQGLGGGKETQYF.

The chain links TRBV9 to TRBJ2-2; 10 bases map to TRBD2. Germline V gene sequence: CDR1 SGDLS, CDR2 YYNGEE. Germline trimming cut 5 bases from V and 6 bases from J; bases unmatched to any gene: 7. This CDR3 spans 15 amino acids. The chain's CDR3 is CASSTSGARAGELFF. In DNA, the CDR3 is TGTGCCAGCAGTACTAGCGGGGCCCGGGCCGGGGAGCTGTTTTTT.

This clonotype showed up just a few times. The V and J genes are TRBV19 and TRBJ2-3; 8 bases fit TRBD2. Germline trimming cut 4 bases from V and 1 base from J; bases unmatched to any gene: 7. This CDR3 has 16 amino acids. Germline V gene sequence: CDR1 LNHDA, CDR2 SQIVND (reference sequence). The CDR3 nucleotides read TGTGCCAGTAGTACCCGAGGACTAGCAGGCACAGATACGCAGTATTTT. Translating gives CASSTRGLAGTDTQYF. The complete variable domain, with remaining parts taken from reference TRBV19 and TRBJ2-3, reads DGGITQSPKYLFRKEGQNVTLSCEQNLNHDAMYWYRQDPGQGLRLIYYSQIVNDFQKGDIAEGYSVSREKKESFPLTVTSAQKNPTAFYLCASSTRGLAGTDTQYFGPGTRLTVL.

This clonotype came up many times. CDR3 amino acids: CAWSGLAGGEQFF. The DNA for the CDR3 is TGTGCCTGGAGTGGACTAGCGGGGGGTGAGCAGTTCTTC. This chain connects TRBV30 to TRBJ2-1; 13 nucleotides align to TRBD2. The CDR3 has 13 amino acids. The V and J ends lost 1 base and 9 bases, in that order; junction bases with no gene match: 0. Germline CDR1 reads GTSNPN; CDR2 reads SVGIG (reference sequence).

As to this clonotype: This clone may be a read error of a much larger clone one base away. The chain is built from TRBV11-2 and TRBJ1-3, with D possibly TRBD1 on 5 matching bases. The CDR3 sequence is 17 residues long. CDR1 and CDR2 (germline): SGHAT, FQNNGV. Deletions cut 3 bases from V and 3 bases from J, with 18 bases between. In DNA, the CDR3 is TGTGCCAGCAGCTTCGGAGTAGGACACACAGTTGGAAACACCATATATTTT. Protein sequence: CASSFGVGHTVGNTIYF.

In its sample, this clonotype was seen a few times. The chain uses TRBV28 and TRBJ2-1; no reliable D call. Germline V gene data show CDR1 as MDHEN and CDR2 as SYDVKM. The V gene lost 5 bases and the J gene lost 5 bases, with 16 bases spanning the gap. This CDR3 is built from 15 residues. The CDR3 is CASSTRRRTHNEQFF. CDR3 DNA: TGTGCCAGCAGTACGAGACGCCGGACCCACAATGAGCAGTTCTTC.

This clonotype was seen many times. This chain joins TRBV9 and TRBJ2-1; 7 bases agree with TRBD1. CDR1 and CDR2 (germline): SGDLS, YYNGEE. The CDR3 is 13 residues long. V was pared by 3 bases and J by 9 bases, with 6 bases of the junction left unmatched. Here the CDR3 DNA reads TGTGCCAGCAGCGGACAGACAGGGACTGAGCAGTTCTTC. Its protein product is CASSGQTGTEQFF.

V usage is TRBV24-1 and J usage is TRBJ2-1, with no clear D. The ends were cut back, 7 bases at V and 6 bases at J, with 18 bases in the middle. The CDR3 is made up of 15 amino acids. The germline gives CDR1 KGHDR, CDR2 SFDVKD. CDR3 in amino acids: CATSVGPAGINEQFF. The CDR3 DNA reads TGTGCCACCAGCGTCGGACCGGCAGGCATCAATGAGCAGTTCTTC.

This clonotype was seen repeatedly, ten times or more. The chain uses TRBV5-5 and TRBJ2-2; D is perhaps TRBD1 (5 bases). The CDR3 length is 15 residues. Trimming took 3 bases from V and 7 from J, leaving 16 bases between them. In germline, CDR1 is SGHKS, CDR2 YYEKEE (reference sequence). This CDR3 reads CASSSQAGLNGELFF. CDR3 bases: TGTGCCAGCAGCTCCCAAGCAGGGCTTAACGGGGAGCTGTTTTTT.

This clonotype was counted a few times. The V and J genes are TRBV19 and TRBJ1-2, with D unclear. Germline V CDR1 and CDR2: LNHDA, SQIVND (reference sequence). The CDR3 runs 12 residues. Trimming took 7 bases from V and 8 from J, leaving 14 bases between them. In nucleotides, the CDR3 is TGTGCCAGTATGCGAGAACCGGGGGGCTACACCTTC. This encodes CASMREPGGYTF. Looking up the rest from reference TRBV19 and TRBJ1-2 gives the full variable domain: DGGITQSPKYLFRKEGQNVTLSCEQNLNHDAMYWYRQDPGQGLRLIYYSQIVNDFQKGDIAEGYSVSREKKESFPLTVTSAQKNPTAFYLCASMREPGGYTFGSGTRLTVV.

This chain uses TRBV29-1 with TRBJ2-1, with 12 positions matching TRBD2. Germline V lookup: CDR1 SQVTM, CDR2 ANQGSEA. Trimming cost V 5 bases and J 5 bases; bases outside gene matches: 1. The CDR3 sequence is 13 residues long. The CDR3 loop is CSVSSGRDNEQFF. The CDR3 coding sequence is TGCAGCGTTTCTAGCGGGAGGGACAATGAGCAGTTCTTC.